This paragraph covers one T cell receptor beta chain sequence. Its specificity is not known. TCRdb reanalysed the 5' RACE reads using MiXCR and keeps one entry per CDR3 protein. Of about 110,000 distinct CDR3 sequences detected, 15% to 20% appear once; the ten largest clones hold 5% to 7%. This entry belongs to a study of T-cell memory formation after mild COVID-19. Study outcomes and limitations: Memory cells collected pre-infection included some clones that later responded, suggesting cross-reactive memory joined.

CDR3 length equals 14 residues. Looked up from germline, CDR1 is SEHNR and CDR2 is FQNEAQ (reference sequence). The V end lost 5 bases, the J end lost 0 bases, and 8 bases lay between the germline ends. This sequence was found in a man between 18 and 29 years old who had mild COVID-19 (a few samples of this study predate the infection). Cell type and time point are not known. Sequenced sample: PBMCs or a T cell subset sorted from them (not recorded which). J is TRBJ1-5 and V is TRBV7-9; unclear D gene. The CDR3 here is CASSQWDSNQPQHF. The CDR3 DNA reads as TGTGCCAGCAGCCAATGGGATAGCAATCAGCCCCAGCATTTT.